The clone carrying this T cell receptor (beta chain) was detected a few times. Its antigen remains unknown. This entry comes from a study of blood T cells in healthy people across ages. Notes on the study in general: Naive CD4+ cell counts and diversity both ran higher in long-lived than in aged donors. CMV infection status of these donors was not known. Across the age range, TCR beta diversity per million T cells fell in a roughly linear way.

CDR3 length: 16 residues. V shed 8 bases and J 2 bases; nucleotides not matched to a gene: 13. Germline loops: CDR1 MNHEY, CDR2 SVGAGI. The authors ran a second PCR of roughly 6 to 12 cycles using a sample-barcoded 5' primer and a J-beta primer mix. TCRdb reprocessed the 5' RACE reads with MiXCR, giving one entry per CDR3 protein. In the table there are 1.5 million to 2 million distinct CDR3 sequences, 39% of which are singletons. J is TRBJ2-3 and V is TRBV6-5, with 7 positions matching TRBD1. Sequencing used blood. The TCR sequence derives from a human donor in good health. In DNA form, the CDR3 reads TGTGCCAGCGGGGACAGACTTTTCCCTTCCACAGATACGCAGTATTTT. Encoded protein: CASGDRLFPSTDTQYF.